This T cell receptor (beta chain) derives from a study of cytomegalovirus exposure and HLA in healthy donors. Points from the study as a whole: Presence/absence analyses supposed approximately even sequencing depth among donors. As confirmed in vitro, a few CMV-associated chains were specific for CMV antigens.

With regard to this clone: Its antigen remains unknown.

The CDR3 totals 15 residues. Germline V CDR1 and CDR2: SGHAT, FQDESV (reference sequence). J gave up 1 base and V 4 bases, and 4 bases lay outside the gene matches. A multiplex PCR was run with 60 Vbeta primers and 13 Jbeta primers. Measured with immunoSEQ multiplex PCR; TCRdb has only the in-frame clones, and not every one. The repertoire has 160,000 or so clones, more than 80% of them found once; the top ten carry approximately 5%. Sequencing was carried out using PBMCs. The rearrangement uses TRBV11-1 and TRBJ1-3; 7 positions match TRBD1. This TCR came from a woman under 30 in good health and CMV-seropositive. The CDR3 region has the DNA TGTGCCAGCAGCTCATACAGGGGATCTGGAAACACCATATATTTT. It codes for CASSSYRGSGNTIYF.